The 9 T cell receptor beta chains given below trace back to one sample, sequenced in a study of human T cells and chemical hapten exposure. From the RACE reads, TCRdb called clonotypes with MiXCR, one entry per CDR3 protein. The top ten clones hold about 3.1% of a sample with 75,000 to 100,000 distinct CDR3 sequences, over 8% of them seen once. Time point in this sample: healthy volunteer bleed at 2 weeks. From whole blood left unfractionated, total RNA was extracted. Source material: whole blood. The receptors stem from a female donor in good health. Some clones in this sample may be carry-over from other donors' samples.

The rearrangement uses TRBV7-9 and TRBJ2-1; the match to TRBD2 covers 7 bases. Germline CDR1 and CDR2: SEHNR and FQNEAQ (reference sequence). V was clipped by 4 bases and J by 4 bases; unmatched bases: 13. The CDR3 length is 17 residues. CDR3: CASSSRTSHGVYNEQFF. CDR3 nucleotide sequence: TGTGCCAGCAGCTCCAGGACTAGTCATGGAGTATACAATGAGCAGTTCTTC.

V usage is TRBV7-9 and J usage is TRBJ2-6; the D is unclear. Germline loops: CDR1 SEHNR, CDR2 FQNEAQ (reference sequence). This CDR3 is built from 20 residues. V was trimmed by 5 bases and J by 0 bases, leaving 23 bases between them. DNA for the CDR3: TGTGCCAGCAGCCTTCCGACCCTCGGGTCTCCGAGCTCTGGGGCCAACGTCCTGACTTTC. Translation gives CASSLPTLGSPSSGANVLTF.

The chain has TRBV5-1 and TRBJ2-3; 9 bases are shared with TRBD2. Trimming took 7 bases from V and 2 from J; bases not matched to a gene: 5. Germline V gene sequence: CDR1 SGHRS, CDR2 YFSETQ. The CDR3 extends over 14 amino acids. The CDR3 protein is CASGLAGFTDTQYF. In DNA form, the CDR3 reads TGCGCCAGCGGGCTAGCGGGATTCACAGATACGCAGTATTTT.

The CDR3 DNA is TGTGCCAGCAGCAAAGCGCTGAGGGTAGGGGCCCTCTTCTATAATTCACCCCTCCACTTT. It codes for CASSKALRVGALFYNSPLHF. This chain connects TRBV21-1 to TRBJ1-6. TRBV21-1 is designated a pseudogene. The length of the CDR3 is 20 residues.

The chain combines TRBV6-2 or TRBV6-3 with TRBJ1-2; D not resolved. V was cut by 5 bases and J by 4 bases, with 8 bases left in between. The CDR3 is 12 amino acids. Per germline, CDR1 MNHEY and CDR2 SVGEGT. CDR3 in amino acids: CASSPSAYGYTF. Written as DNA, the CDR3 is TGTGCCAGCAGTCCTTCGGCCTATGGCTACACCTTC.

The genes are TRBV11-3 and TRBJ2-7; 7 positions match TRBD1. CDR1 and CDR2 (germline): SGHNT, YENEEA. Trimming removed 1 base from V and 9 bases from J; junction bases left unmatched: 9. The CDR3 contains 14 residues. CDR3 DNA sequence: TGTGCCAGCAGCTTAGCAAGGGACAGCTACATGCAGTACTTC. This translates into CASSLARDSYMQYF. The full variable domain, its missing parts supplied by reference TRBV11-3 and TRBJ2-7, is EAGVVQSPRYKIIEKKQPVAFWCNPISGHNTLYWYLQNLGQGPELLIRYENEEAVDDSQLPKDRFSAERLKGVDSTLKIQPAELGDSAVYLCASSLARDSYMQYFGPGTRLTVT.

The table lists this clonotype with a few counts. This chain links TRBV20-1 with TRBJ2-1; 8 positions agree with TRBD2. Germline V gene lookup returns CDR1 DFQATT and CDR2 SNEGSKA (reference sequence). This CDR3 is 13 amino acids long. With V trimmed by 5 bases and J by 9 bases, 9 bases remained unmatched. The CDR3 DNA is TGCAGTGCTCCTAATTTAGCGGGACTTGAGCAGTTCTTC. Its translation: CSAPNLAGLEQFF.

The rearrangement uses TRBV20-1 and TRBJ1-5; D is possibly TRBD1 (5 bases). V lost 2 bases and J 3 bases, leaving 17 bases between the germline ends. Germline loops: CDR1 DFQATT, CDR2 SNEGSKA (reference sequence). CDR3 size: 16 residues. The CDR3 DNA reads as TGCAGTGCTAGATTAAACGGGGCGGAGGACAATCAGCCCCAGCATTTT. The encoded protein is CSARLNGAEDNQPQHF.

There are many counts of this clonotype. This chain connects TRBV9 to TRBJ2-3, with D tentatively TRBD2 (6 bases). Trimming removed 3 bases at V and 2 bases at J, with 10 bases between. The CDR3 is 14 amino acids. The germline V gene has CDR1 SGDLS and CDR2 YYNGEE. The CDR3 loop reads CASSGRELTDTQYF. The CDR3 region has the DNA TGTGCCAGCAGCGGCCGGGAGCTCACAGATACGCAGTATTTT.